This note documents a single T cell receptor (beta chain) sequence. Cohorts were assigned according to the clinical history that participants reported. Cohort 3 recovery required two negative PCRs, clearance, or symptom resolution. Trimming removed 3 bases from V and 6 bases from J; junction bases left unmatched: 9. CDR1 and CDR2 from the germline V gene are KGHSH and LQKENI. This CDR3 is built from 15 residues. The data stem from a study of blood T cell repertoires in COVID-19. About the research overall: Some COVID-19 samples were acute and others convalescent; all came from the United States, Italy and Spain. The analysed material was cDNA or gDNA that came from T cells, B-cell-depleted T cells, or PBMCs.

Assay: immunoSEQ multiplex PCR; the TCRdb copy retains only in-frame clones and omits some. The sample lists hundreds of thousands of clones; 80% to 90% were seen once. The source of this sequence is a young woman who had recovered from COVID-19. This sequence joins TRBV18 and TRBJ1-1; 8 bases fit TRBD1. The specimen was PBMCs or T cells enriched from blood (not recorded which). The CDR3 sequence: CASSPTGQGLSEAFF. The CDR3, as DNA: TGTGCCAGCTCACCTACAGGACAGGGATTGTCTGAAGCTTTCTTT. The full variable domain, rest sourced from reference TRBV18 and TRBJ1-1, is NAGVMQNPRHLVRRRGQEARLRCSPMKGHSHVYWYRQLPEEGLKFMVYLQKENIIDESGMPKERFSAEFPKEGPSILRIQQVVRGDSAAYFCASSPTGQGLSEAFFGQGTRLTVV.